This T cell receptor (beta chain) came from a study of regulatory T cells in long-lasting Graves disease. Study-wide points: Accuracy might have suffered from few samples. Patients with persistent disease showed a bias toward TRBV28, TRBJ1-2 and TRBJ2-5.

This CDR3 is 16 amino acids long. Per germline, CDR1 MGHDK and CDR2 SYGVNS. J gave up 4 bases and V 1 base, and 4 bases lay outside the gene matches. For this clonotype: Its antigen is unidentified.

Time point described: newly diagnosed GD, antithyroid drugs for less than 3 months. Scientists built the TCR library using RNA that was extracted from PBMCs. Arm-PCR of CDR3 regions and iRepertoire HTBI primers were used to build TCR beta libraries. TCRdb called the multiplex PCR reads again in MiXCR, with one record for every CDR3 protein. The sample includes more than 400,000 distinct CDR3 sequences, around 17% of them seen just once. The same data also went into a second study, on T cells in Graves' hyperthyroidism and ophthalmopathy. That work contributes: Patients having uncontrolled infection, another autoimmune disease, pregnancy or lactation were not included. The model's output predicted ophthalmopathy at a median of about 5.9 months prior to onset.

The sequencing used peripheral blood mononuclear cells (PBMCs), collected at new diagnosis, from a patient treated with antithyroid drugs. This receptor was identified in a woman in her 30s with Graves disease. This chain links TRBV25-1 with TRBJ2-2; 9 nucleotides agree with TRBD1. In DNA, the CDR3 is TGTGCCAGCAGTGAATCCGGGACAGGGACCACCGGGGAGCTGTTTTTT. Translated, it gives CASSESGTGTTGELFF.